The rows below give T cell receptor beta chains drawn from one sample of a study of Tregs in tolerant kidney transplant recipients. Assay: immunoSEQ multiplex PCR; the TCRdb copy retains only in-frame clones and omits some. The data hold 85,000 to 90,000 clones, with around nine tenths observed a single time. Sample: CD8+ T cells from blood. Every receptor here comes from a human donor in good health. Both conserved end residues are part of each CDR3. Each record gives: D gene, V gene, clone size, J gene, CDR3 protein, CDR3 DNA. D genes are given only for firm matches. Clone sizes are given selectively: once, few, many, or a class where the clone is expanded.

TRBD1	TRBV9	once	TRBJ1-1	CASSAQGVTEAFF	TGTGCCAGCAGCGCACAGGGGGTCACTGAAGCTTTCTTT
-	TRBV27	few	TRBJ2-1	CASSLSTYNEQFF	TGTGCCAGCAGTTTATCTACCTACAATGAGCAGTTCTTC
TRBD2	TRBV7-2	-	TRBJ2-7	CASSLALAVYEQYF	TGTGCCAGCAGCTTAGCACTAGCGGTCTACGAGCAGTACTTC
-	TRBV13	-	TRBJ2-7	CASSLGLYYEQYF	TGTGCCAGCAGCTTGGGACTTTACTACGAGCAGTACTTC
TRBD1	TRBV2	-	TRBJ1-1	CASRPRGPDTEAFF	TGTGCCAGCAGGCCCAGGGGGCCGGACACTGAAGCTTTCTTT
-	TRBV6-1	-	TRBJ2-1	CASSEALQEGVQSEQFF	TGTGCCAGCAGTGAAGCGCTTCAGGAGGGGGTGCAGAGTGAGCAGTTCTTC
-	TRBV9	-	TRBJ2-7	CASSHMLGRIYEQYF	TGTGCCAGCAGCCATATGCTGGGGAGGATCTACGAGCAGTACTTC
TRBD2	TRBV18	-	TRBJ2-1	CASSPSGLGFNEQFF	TGTGCCAGCTCACCATCGGGACTAGGCTTCAATGAGCAGTTCTTC
-	TRBV4-2	once	TRBJ2-7	CASSQGLGPYEQYF	TGTGCCAGCAGCCAAGGACTAGGACCCTACGAGCAGTACTTC
-	TRBV4-2	-	TRBJ2-4	CASSQDVGIGAKNIQYF	TGTGCCAGCAGCCAAGATGTGGGGATAGGGGCCAAAAACATTCAGTACTTC
TRBD2	TRBV4-1	-	TRBJ2-1	CASSLSQWREAYNEQFF	TGCGCCAGCAGCCTTAGTCAGTGGCGGGAGGCCTACAATGAGCAGTTCTTC
TRBD1	TRBV7-6	-	TRBJ1-6	CASSLASGTGGLTSPLHF	TGTGCCAGCAGCTTAGCGAGTGGGACAGGGGGCCTAACGTCACCCCTCCACTTT
TRBD1	TRBV7-9	-	TRBJ1-1	CASTKDRVVAFF	TGTGCCAGCACCAAAGACAGGGTCGTAGCTTTCTTT
-	TRBV5-4	-	TRBJ1-5	CASSNDGDLVSNQPQHF	TGTGCCAGCAGCAACGACGGGGATTTAGTTAGCAATCAGCCCCAGCATTTT
-	TRBV9	-	TRBJ2-5	CASSGQSWGGETQYF	TGTGCCAGCAGCGGACAGTCATGGGGAGGAGAGACCCAGTACTTC
-	TRBV7-6	-	TRBJ2-3	CASSARSSTDTQYF	TGTGCCAGCAGCGCACGCTCTAGCACAGATACGCAGTATTTT
-	TRBV4-2	-	TRBJ2-5	CASSQDWGRQLGTQYF	TGTGCCAGCAGCCAAGATTGGGGGCGACAGCTTGGCACCCAGTACTTC
-	TRBV11-2	-	TRBJ1-3	CASSLGPFLSGNTIYF	TGTGCCAGCAGCTTAGGCCCCTTCCTCTCTGGAAACACCATATATTTT
-	TRBV29-1	-	TRBJ2-1	CSVPGPVGQFF	TGCAGCGTTCCCGGACCCGTGGGGCAGTTCTTC
-	TRBV5-1	-	TRBJ2-7	CASSASYEQYF	TGCGCCAGCAGCGCCTCCTACGAGCAGTACTTC
TRBD1	TRBV4-1	-	TRBJ1-5	CASSQGGTEGQPQHF	TGCGCCAGCAGCCAAGGAGGGACAGAGGGTCAGCCCCAGCATTTT
-	TRBV5-4	-	TRBJ1-2	CASTFRGMGYTF	TGTGCCAGCACCTTTCGTGGCATGGGCTACACCTTC
-	TRBV6-6	-	TRBJ2-7	CASSYGNSYEQYF	TGTGCCAGCAGTTACGGCAACTCCTACGAGCAGTACTTC
-	TRBV10-2	-	TRBJ1-5	CASSGGPRNQPQHF	TGCGCCAGCAGTGGGGGGCCGCGGAATCAGCCCCAGCATTTT
-	TRBV15	few	TRBJ2-3	CATSRGEEIRGTQYF	TGTGCCACCAGCAGAGGGGAAGAGATACGGGGTACGCAGTATTTT
-	TRBV6-5	-	TRBJ1-1	CASSYDSGVEAFF	TGTGCCAGCAGTTATGACTCAGGGGTGGAAGCTTTCTTT
TRBD2	TRBV7-6	-	TRBJ2-7	CASSLGSGRFSYEQYF	TGTGCCAGCAGCTTAGGAAGCGGGAGGTTCTCCTACGAGCAGTACTTC
-	TRBV30	-	TRBJ2-1	CAWSNEERRSSYNEQFF	TGTGCCTGGAGTAACGAAGAGCGACGGAGCTCCTACAATGAGCAGTTCTTC
TRBD2	TRBV7-7	-	TRBJ2-5	CASSLAGGQETQYF	TGTGCTAGCAGCCTAGCGGGGGGGCAAGAGACCCAGTACTTC